The clone carrying this TCR beta chain is a singleton in its sample. Its antigen remains unidentified. The data stem from a study of a mutant IDH1 vaccine in newly diagnosed glioma. The CDR3 has 17 residues. The junction had 10 bases not matched to a gene; V was cut back by 0 bases and J by 6 bases. Per the germline V gene, CDR1 is SGDLS and CDR2 is YYNGEE. TCRdb's table, derived via immunoSEQ multiplex PCR, lists solely in-frame clones and lacks some. The table lists 30,000 to 40,000 clones, around nine tenths of them singletons, with around 12% in the top ten. Time point indicated: week 47, end of study. The study gave 300 ug of mutant IDH1 20-mer peptide per vaccine dose, with topical imiquimod.

This specimen consisted of PBMCs, obtained from a glioma patient whose treatment included an IDH1 peptide vaccine. The J gene is TRBJ2-1, the V gene TRBV9, with TRBD2 matching over 9 bases. The receptor's source is a woman aged 25 to 45 with glioma. CDR3 protein: CASSVALAGTGANEQFF. CDR3 DNA: TGTGCCAGCAGCGTAGCCCTAGCGGGGACCGGTGCCAATGAGCAGTTCTTC.